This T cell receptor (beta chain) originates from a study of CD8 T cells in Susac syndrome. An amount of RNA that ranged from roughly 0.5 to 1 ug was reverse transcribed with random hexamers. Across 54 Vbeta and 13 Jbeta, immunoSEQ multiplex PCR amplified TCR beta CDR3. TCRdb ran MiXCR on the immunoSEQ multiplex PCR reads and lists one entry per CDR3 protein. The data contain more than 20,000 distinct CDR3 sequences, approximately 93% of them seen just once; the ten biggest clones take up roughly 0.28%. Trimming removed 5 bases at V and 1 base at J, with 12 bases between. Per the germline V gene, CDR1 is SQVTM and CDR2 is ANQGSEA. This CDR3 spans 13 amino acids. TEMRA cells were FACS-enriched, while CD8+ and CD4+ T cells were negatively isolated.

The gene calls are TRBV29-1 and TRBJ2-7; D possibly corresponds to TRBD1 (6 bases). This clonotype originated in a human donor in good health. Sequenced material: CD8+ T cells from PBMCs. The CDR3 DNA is TGCAGCGTTACGGGACAAACATCCTACGAGCAGTACTTC. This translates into CSVTGQTSYEQYF.